The source of this T cell receptor beta chain is a study of identical twins. TCRdb called the 5' RACE reads again in MiXCR, with one record for every CDR3 protein. The sample yields 500,000 to 550,000 distinct CDR3 sequences, 20% to 25% seen once. From germline, CDR1 is KGHDR and CDR2 SFDVKD. V was shortened by 7 bases and J by 5 bases, with 16 bases between the two germline ends. This CDR3 is built from 14 residues. In addition, the sample was reused for a study of yellow fever vaccine responses in identical twins.

The V call is TRBV24-1, the J call TRBJ2-5, with D possibly being TRBD2 (7 bases). This TCR derives from a young woman in good health. The specimen sequenced was CD4+ T cells sorted from blood. DNA of the CDR3: TGTGCCACCAGGGAGGGGGGGCTGGTTGAGACCCAGTACTTC. Translating it yields CATREGGLVETQYF.